This is a list of T cell receptor beta chains from one sample in a study of shared clonotypes between healthy human individuals. Profiling relied on immunoSEQ multiplex PCR, and the TCRdb table lists in-frame clones only, not all of them. The table has just over 2,000,000 clones, 85% to 95% seen once. Sample: naive CD4+ T cells sorted from blood. Receptors originate from a man younger than 30 in good health. CDR3s include the opening cysteine and the closing phenylalanine or tryptophan. D genes are given only for firm matches. Only part of the rows carry a size: once, few, many, or a class if the clone is expanded.

size	J	D	V	CDR3	DNA
once	TRBJ2-5	TRBD2	TRBV7-9	CASSLATSRQETQYF	TGTGCCAGCAGCTTAGCGACTAGCCGTCAAGAGACCCAGTACTTC
NA	TRBJ1-6	NA	TRBV25-1	CASSELPKGTPGSPLHF	TGTGCCAGCAGTGAACTACCTAAAGGGACCCCAGGTTCACCCCTCCACTTT
NA	TRBJ2-7	TRBD2	TRBV7-2	CASSPLGLATQILYF	TGTGCCAGCAGCCCTTTGGGACTAGCGACCCAAATACTATACTTC
NA	TRBJ1-5	NA	TRBV2	CASSPGQYNQPQHF	TGTGCCAGCAGCCCCGGACAGTACAATCAGCCCCAGCATTTT
NA	TRBJ2-7	NA	TRBV28	CASSPGGGGYEQYF	TGTGCCAGCAGCCCTGGGGGAGGGGGTTACGAGCAGTACTTC
NA	TRBJ1-2	NA	TRBV4-3	CASSRTDYGYTF	TGCGCCAGCAGTCGGACGGACTATGGCTACACCTTC
NA	TRBJ1-2	TRBD1	TRBV18	CASSYSQGARGYTF	TGTGCCAGCTCATATTCTCAGGGGGCAAGGGGCTACACCTTC
NA	TRBJ2-3	NA	TRBV5-4	CASSGQGDTQYF	TGTGCCAGCAGCGGCCAAGGCGATACGCAGTATTTT
NA	TRBJ1-2	NA	TRBV18	CASSPLPGTQPNYGYTF	TGTGCCAGCTCACCCCTCCCCGGGACACAGCCTAACTATGGCTACACCTTC
NA	TRBJ1-4	TRBD1	TRBV30	CAWSPGQVGEKLFF	TGTGCCTGGAGTCCTGGACAGGTCGGTGAAAAACTGTTTTTT
NA	TRBJ1-3	TRBD1	TRBV11-2	CASYPDRGGNTIYF	TGTGCCAGCTATCCCGACAGGGGAGGAAACACCATATATTTT
NA	TRBJ2-7	NA	TRBV2	CASTRTELAEYEQYF	TGTGCCAGCACGAGGACAGAGCTCGCGGAATACGAGCAGTACTTC
NA	TRBJ1-2	NA	TRBV28	CASSLIDGNYGYTF	TGTGCCAGCAGTTTGATCGACGGTAACTATGGCTACACCTTC
NA	TRBJ2-1	NA	TRBV28	CASSPGTYNNEQFF	TGTGCCAGCAGTCCCGGGACATACAACAATGAGCAGTTCTTC
NA	TRBJ2-7	TRBD1	TRBV18	CASSPLDRGPYEQYF	TGTGCCAGCTCACCACTCGACAGGGGGCCTTACGAGCAGTACTTC
NA	TRBJ2-7	NA	TRBV5-4	CASSLDSRSYYEQYF	TGTGCCAGCAGCTTGGATTCGCGGAGCTATTACGAGCAGTACTTC
NA	TRBJ2-7	TRBD2	TRBV11-2	CASSLGGTSGSYEQYF	TGTGCCAGCAGCTTAGGCGGGACTAGCGGGTCCTACGAGCAGTACTTC
NA	TRBJ2-3	TRBD1	TRBV7-9	CASSTSDRGLYTDTQYF	TGTGCCAGCAGCACGTCCGACAGGGGGCTATACACAGATACGCAGTATTTT
NA	TRBJ2-7	TRBD1	TRBV7-2	CATSGTVSYEQYF	TGTGCCACGTCCGGGACAGTCTCCTACGAGCAGTACTTC
NA	TRBJ2-5	TRBD2	TRBV6-1	CASNRLAGGVETQYF	TGTGCCAGCAACCGACTAGCGGGGGGAGTAGAGACCCAGTACTTC
NA	TRBJ1-4	NA	TRBV30	CAWCETAFGKLFF	TGTGCCTGGTGTGAGACAGCGTTCGGAAAACTGTTTTTT
NA	TRBJ1-2	TRBD1	TRBV6-5	CASSKGQGIYGYTF	TGTGCCAGCAGCAAGGGACAGGGAATCTATGGCTACACCTTC
once	TRBJ1-4	NA	TRBV7-2	CASSLHRVTNEKLFF	TGTGCCAGCAGCTTACACAGGGTGACTAATGAAAAACTGTTTTTT
NA	TRBJ2-5	NA	TRBV2	CASSEVGAPRETQYF	TGTGCCAGCAGTGAAGTGGGGGCCCCGCGGGAGACCCAGTACTTC
NA	TRBJ2-7	TRBD1	TRBV28	CASSPGGGPYEQYF	TGTGCCAGCAGTCCAGGGGGCGGGCCCTACGAGCAGTACTTC
NA	TRBJ2-1	TRBD2	TRBV7-9	CASSVGTSGGSLSYNEQFF	TGTGCCAGCAGCGTCGGGACTAGCGGGGGCTCTTTATCCTACAATGAGCAGTTCTTC
NA	TRBJ1-1	NA	TRBV18	CASSPLGERGTEAFF	TGTGCCAGCTCACCTCTTGGAGAGCGAGGCACTGAAGCTTTCTTT
NA	TRBJ1-5	NA	TRBV7-2	CASRGGGNQPQHF	TGTGCCAGCAGAGGGGGGGGCAATCAGCCCCAGCATTTT
NA	TRBJ2-3	TRBD1	TRBV7-7	CASSLGTGRTDTQYF	TGTGCTAGCAGCTTAGGGACAGGGAGAACAGATACGCAGTATTTT
few	TRBJ1-5	TRBD1	TRBV19	CASSRTGGNQPQHF	TGTGCCAGTAGTCGGACAGGGGGCAATCAGCCCCAGCATTTT
NA	TRBJ2-1	NA	TRBV6-6	CASRTQGSRNNEQFF	TGTGCCAGCAGAACCCAGGGGAGTCGGAACAATGAGCAGTTCTTC
NA	TRBJ2-7	NA	TRBV4-1	CASSFSDTSYEQYF	TGCGCCAGCAGCTTTTCAGACACCTCCTACGAGCAGTACTTC
NA	TRBJ1-2	NA	TRBV18	CASSPGAGYGYTF	TGTGCCAGCTCACCGGGAGCGGGCTATGGCTACACCTTC
once	TRBJ2-1	NA	TRBV11-2	CASSSKGGAVFVEQFF	TGTGCCAGCAGCTCTAAGGGCGGCGCCGTTTTCGTTGAGCAGTTCTTC
once	TRBJ1-2	NA	TRBV30	CACYDYGYTF	TGTGCCTGTTACGACTATGGCTACACCTTC
NA	TRBJ1-2	NA	TRBV9	CASSVEGVYGYTF	TGTGCCAGCAGCGTAGAGGGGGTTTATGGCTACACCTTC
NA	TRBJ2-7	NA	TRBV4-1	CASSGDKWTDYEQYF	TGCGCCAGCAGCGGGGATAAATGGACAGACTACGAGCAGTACTTC
NA	TRBJ2-7	NA	TRBV7-9	CASSLDATVHEQYF	TGTGCCAGCAGCTTAGACGCGACTGTCCACGAGCAGTACTTC
NA	TRBJ2-1	TRBD2	TRBV5-1	CASSLEGLAGLNEQFF	TGCGCCAGCAGCTTGGAGGGCCTAGCGGGCCTCAATGAGCAGTTCTTC
once	TRBJ1-1	TRBD1	TRBV5-1	CASSRQGGNTEAFF	TGCGCCAGCAGCAGACAGGGGGGGAACACTGAAGCTTTCTTT
NA	TRBJ2-3	TRBD2	TRBV18	CASSPFPSGNMGTDTQYF	TGTGCCAGCTCACCATTCCCTAGCGGGAATATGGGCACAGATACGCAGTATTTT
NA	TRBJ1-5	NA	TRBV30	CAWSVGGGQPQHF	TGTGCCTGGAGTGTAGGGGGAGGTCAGCCCCAGCATTTT
NA	TRBJ2-6	NA	TRBV28	CASSPQGAGANVLTF	TGTGCCAGCAGTCCACAGGGAGCTGGGGCCAACGTCCTGACTTTC
NA	TRBJ1-1	NA	TRBV18	CASSPAPGANTEAFF	TGTGCCAGCTCACCAGCCCCAGGGGCGAACACTGAAGCTTTCTTT
NA	TRBJ1-1	NA	TRBV5-1	CASSQDGTEAFF	TGCGCCAGCAGCCAAGACGGGACTGAAGCTTTCTTT
NA	TRBJ1-1	NA	TRBV6-6	CASSYWVNTEAFF	TGTGCCAGCAGTTATTGGGTGAACACTGAAGCTTTCTTT
NA	TRBJ2-1	NA	TRBV27	CASSLATSYNEQFF	TGTGCCAGCAGTTTAGCTACCTCCTACAATGAGCAGTTCTTC
few	TRBJ1-2	NA	TRBV19	CASSNLGYGYTF	TGTGCCAGTAGTAACCTGGGATATGGCTACACCTTC
NA	TRBJ2-3	NA	TRBV4-1	CASSQGGLHLTDTQYF	TGCGCCAGCAGCCAAGGGGGACTCCACTTAACAGATACGCAGTATTTT
NA	TRBJ1-4	NA	TRBV7-3	CASSLTGLANEELFF	TGTGCCAGCAGCTTAACAGGGTTGGCTAATGAAGAACTGTTTTTT
NA	TRBJ1-1	NA	TRBV27	CASYGGVNTEAFF	TGTGCCAGCTACGGCGGGGTCAACACTGAAGCTTTCTTT
NA	TRBJ1-2	NA	TRBV18	CASSPPNSPSTNYGYTF	TGTGCCAGCTCACCACCGAACAGCCCTTCCACTAACTATGGCTACACCTTC